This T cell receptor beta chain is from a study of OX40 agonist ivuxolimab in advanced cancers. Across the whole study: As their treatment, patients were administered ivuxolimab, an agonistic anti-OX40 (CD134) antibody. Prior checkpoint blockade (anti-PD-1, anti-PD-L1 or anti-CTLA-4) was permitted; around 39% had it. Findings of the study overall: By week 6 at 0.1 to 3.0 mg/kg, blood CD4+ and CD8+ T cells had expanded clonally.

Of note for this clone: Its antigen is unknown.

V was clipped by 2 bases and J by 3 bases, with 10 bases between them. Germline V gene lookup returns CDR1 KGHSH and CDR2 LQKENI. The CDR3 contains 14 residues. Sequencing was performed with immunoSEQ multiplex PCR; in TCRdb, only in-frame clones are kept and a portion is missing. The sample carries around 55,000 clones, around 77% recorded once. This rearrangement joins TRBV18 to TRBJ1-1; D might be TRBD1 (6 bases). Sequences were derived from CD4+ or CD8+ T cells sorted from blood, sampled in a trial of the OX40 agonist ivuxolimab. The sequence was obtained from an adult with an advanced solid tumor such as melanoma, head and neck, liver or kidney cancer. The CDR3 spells CASSPGGQDTEAFF. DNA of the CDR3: TGTGCCAGCTCACCAGGGGGGCAAGACACTGAAGCTTTCTTT.